Shown below are 30 T cell receptor beta chains from a single sample sequenced in a study of monozygotic twins with inflammatory bowel disease. For each CDR3 protein, TCRdb gives one entry from its re-call of the 5' RACE reads, without DNA. This table holds under 130,000 distinct CDR3 sequences. Sequenced sample: blood. Receptor source: a human donor with ulcerative colitis or Crohn's disease, or a healthy co-twin of an affected twin (not recorded which).

The chain links TRBV6-2 or TRBV6-3 to TRBJ2-5. The CDR3 totals 14 residues. Germline CDR1 reads MNHEY; CDR2 reads SVGEGT. The CDR3 protein is CASSQGPIQETQYF.

V is TRBV14 and J is TRBJ2-7; the TCRdb call, TRBD1, lacks DNA for checking. The CDR3 runs to 16 residues. Germline V gene data show CDR1 as SGHDN and CDR2 as FVKESK. The CDR3 is CASSQPIGTGRDEQYF.

CDR3 sequence reads: CASSVEPSGTAANTGELFF. The V gene is TRBV9, the J gene TRBJ2-2; the TCRdb call, TRBD1, lacks DNA for checking. The CDR3 loop spans 19 amino acids. From germline, CDR1 is SGDLS and CDR2 YYNGEE.

The rearrangement links TRBV6-5 to TRBJ2-7. This CDR3 is built from 14 residues. Germline V gene lookup returns CDR1 MNHEY and CDR2 SVGAGI. This CDR3 reads CASSYFGGSYEQYF.

The rearrangement uses TRBV7-6 and TRBJ1-4; TCRdb designates TRBD1, a call that cannot be tested without DNA. This CDR3 spans 14 amino acids. The germline V gene has CDR1 SGHVS and CDR2 FNYEAQ. The CDR3 spells CASSLGTGNEKLFF.

V and J are TRBV27 and TRBJ2-7; the D gene TCRdb calls, TRBD2, cannot be checked with no DNA. Germline CDR1 reads MNHEY; CDR2 reads SMNVEV (reference sequence). The CDR3 has 19 amino acids. CDR3 sequence: CASSPSRRGVTQNPYEQYF.

V is TRBV5-1 and J is TRBJ2-7; TCRdb returns TRBD1, unconfirmable since there is no DNA. The CDR3 runs 15 residues. CDR1 and CDR2 (germline): SGHRS, YFSETQ. This CDR3 reads CASSLMGGQATGQYF.

V usage is TRBV12-3 or TRBV12-4 and J usage is TRBJ1-2; TCRdb names TRBD1, which stays unverified in the absence of DNA. This CDR3 is 16 amino acids long. The CDR3 sequence: CASSLAPGARYYGYTF.

The chain employs TRBV20-1 and TRBJ2-7; with no DNA, the TCRdb D assignment of TRBD1 cannot be verified. Germline CDR1 reads DFQATT; CDR2 reads SNEGSKA (reference sequence). CDR3 size: 14 residues. The CDR3: CSARDLQGSYEQYF.

CDR3: CASSYSGRQETQYF. The J gene is TRBJ2-5, the V gene TRBV7-2; as DNA is missing, the TRBD2 call by TCRdb cannot be tested. CDR1 is SGHTA and CDR2 is FQGNSA in the germline V gene. The CDR3 loop spans 14 amino acids.

This sequence joins TRBV7-2 and TRBJ2-1; the D call of TRBD1 rests on TCRdb alone, since no DNA is present to check it. Germline CDR1 and CDR2: SGHTA and FQGNSA. The length of the CDR3 is 15 residues. CDR3 sequence reads: CASSPAGTLYNEQFF.

V gene TRBV6-1 combines with J gene TRBJ2-1; TCRdb outputs TRBD2, but without DNA this stays unchecked. Germline V gene data show CDR1 as MNHNS and CDR2 as SASEGT. The CDR3 loop spans 15 amino acids. The chain's CDR3 is CASSVGVASHNEQFF.

The gene calls are TRBV6-2 or TRBV6-3 and TRBJ1-2. This CDR3 contains 13 residues. The germline CDR1 and CDR2 sequences are MNHEY and SVGEGT. CDR3 amino acids: CASSYGSSRGYTF.

This chain connects TRBV29-1 to TRBJ1-5. The germline V gene has CDR1 SQVTM and CDR2 ANQGSEA. This CDR3 is built from 12 residues. CDR3: CSVGAENQPQHF.

This chain joins TRBV24-1 and TRBJ1-5; TCRdb names TRBD1, which stays unverified in the absence of DNA. Germline V gene data show CDR1 as KGHDR and CDR2 as SFDVKD. The CDR3 runs 16 residues. CDR3 sequence: CATSDSGAAGNQPQHF.

The chain has TRBV18 and TRBJ2-7. Germline-derived CDR1 and CDR2 are KGHSH and LQKENI. CDR3 size: 14 residues. CDR3 sequence reads: CASTTSRDSYEQYF.

The chain employs TRBV20-1 and TRBJ2-7; TCRdb reports TRBD1, a call that lacks DNA to check it against. CDR3 length: 11 amino acids. Germline V gene sequence: CDR1 DFQATT, CDR2 SNEGSKA (reference sequence). CDR3 protein: CSAERERGQYF.

J is TRBJ2-5 and V is TRBV18. The CDR3 runs 13 residues. The germline V gene encodes CDR1 KGHSH and CDR2 LQKENI. CDR3 region: CASSPGYQGTQYF.

The chain recombines TRBV7-2 with TRBJ2-1; TCRdb calls TRBD2, which cannot be checked without DNA. Per the germline V gene, CDR1 is SGHTA and CDR2 is FQGNSA. CDR3 length: 15 residues. CDR3 in amino acids: CASSHSGRGYNEQFF.

The chain has TRBV5-1 and TRBJ2-7; TCRdb designates TRBD2, a call that cannot be tested without DNA. This CDR3 spans 16 amino acids. CDR1 and CDR2 (germline): SGHRS, YFSETQ. CDR3 in amino acids: CASSLAAAPPRSEQYF. The full variable domain, its missing parts supplied by reference TRBV5-1 and TRBJ2-7, is KAGVTQTPRYLIKTRGQQVTLSCSPISGHRSVSWYQQTPGQGLQFLFEYFSETQRNKGNFPGRFSGRQFSNSRSEMNVSTLELGDSALYLCASSLAAAPPRSEQYFGPGTRLTVT.

V is TRBV24-1 and J is TRBJ1-5; no DNA is available, so the TRBD1 call from TCRdb remains unchecked. This CDR3 region has 12 residues. Germline lookup yields CDR1 KGHDR and CDR2 SFDVKD. The CDR3 here is CATSEGDQPQHF.

The genes are TRBV20-1 and TRBJ2-3; lacking DNA, the TRBD2 call made by TCRdb goes unchecked. Germline CDR1 is DFQATT and CDR2 is SNEGSKA (reference sequence). The length of the CDR3 is 16 residues. CDR3 sequence: CSAPLAGAVSTDTQYF.

The J gene is TRBJ1-2, the V gene TRBV19; no DNA is available, so the TRBD1 call from TCRdb remains unchecked. The CDR3 spans 16 residues. Germline V gene sequence: CDR1 LNHDA, CDR2 SQIVND (reference sequence). CDR3 sequence: CANLRDRGSANYGYTF.

The chain couples TRBV7-2 to TRBJ2-3. The CDR3 is 16 amino acids. Germline CDR1 SGHTA, CDR2 FQGNSA. This chain's CDR3 is CASSPSARSSTDTQYF.

The genes are TRBV24-1 and TRBJ1-2. The CDR3 sequence is 12 residues long. Germline-derived CDR1 and CDR2 are KGHDR and SFDVKD. The CDR3 loop is CATSDFTYGYTF.

The genes are TRBV7-2 and TRBJ2-7. Germline CDR1 reads SGHTA; CDR2 reads FQGNSA. This CDR3 has 12 amino acids. CDR3 in amino acids: CASSLALYEQYF.

The chain recombines TRBV12-3 or TRBV12-4 with TRBJ2-3; the TCRdb D gene call, TRBD1, has no DNA to confirm it. The CDR3 consists of 15 residues. The CDR3 sequence: CASSETGGKADTQYF.

The V and J genes are TRBV12-3 or TRBV12-4 and TRBJ1-5; lacking DNA, the TRBD1 call made by TCRdb goes unchecked. CDR3 length: 13 amino acids. Here the CDR3 reads CASTLGGDQPQHF.

V usage is TRBV5-1 and J usage is TRBJ1-2; TCRdb's D call of TRBD1 is untestable without DNA. Germline V CDR1 and CDR2: SGHRS, YFSETQ. The CDR3 extends over 16 amino acids. The CDR3 here is CASSPQADPIYGGYTF.

The rearrangement joins TRBV7-2 to TRBJ2-5; TCRdb returns TRBD2, unconfirmable since there is no DNA. The CDR3 totals 15 residues. CDR1 SGHTA and CDR2 FQGNSA come from the germline V gene. CDR3 protein: CASSPQQAQGETQYF.